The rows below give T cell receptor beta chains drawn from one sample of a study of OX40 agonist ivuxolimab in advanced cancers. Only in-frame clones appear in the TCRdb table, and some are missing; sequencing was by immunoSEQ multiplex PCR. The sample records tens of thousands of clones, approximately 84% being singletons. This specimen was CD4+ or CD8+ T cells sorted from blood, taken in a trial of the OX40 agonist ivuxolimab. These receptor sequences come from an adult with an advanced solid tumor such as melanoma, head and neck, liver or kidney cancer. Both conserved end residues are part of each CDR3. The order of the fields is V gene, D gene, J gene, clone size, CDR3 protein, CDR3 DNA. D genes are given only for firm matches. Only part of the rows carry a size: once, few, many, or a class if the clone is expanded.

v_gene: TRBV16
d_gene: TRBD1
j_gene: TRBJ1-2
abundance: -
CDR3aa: CASSPGTGKGYTF
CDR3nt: TGTGCCAGCAGCCCCGGGACAGGGAAGGGCTACACCTTC

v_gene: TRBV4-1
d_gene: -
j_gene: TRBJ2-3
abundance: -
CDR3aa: CASSQDKVGDTQYF
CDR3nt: TGCGCCAGCAGCCAAGATAAAGTAGGGGATACGCAGTATTTT

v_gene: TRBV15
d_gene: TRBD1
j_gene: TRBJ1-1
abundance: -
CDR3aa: CATSNNRGRDTEAFF
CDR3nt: TGTGCCACCAGCAACAACAGGGGGCGCGACACTGAAGCTTTCTTT

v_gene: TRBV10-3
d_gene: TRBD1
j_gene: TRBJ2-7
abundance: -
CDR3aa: CAISDGGTGDYEQYF
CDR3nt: TGTGCCATCAGCGACGGAGGGACAGGGGACTACGAGCAGTACTTC

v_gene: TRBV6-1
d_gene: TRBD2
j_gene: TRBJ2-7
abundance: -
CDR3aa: CASSVIAGGTYEQYF
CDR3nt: TGTGCCAGCAGTGTAATAGCGGGGGGAACCTACGAGCAGTACTTC

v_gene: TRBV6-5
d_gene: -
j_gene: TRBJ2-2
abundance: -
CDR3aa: CASTGAPRQPGELFF
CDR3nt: TGTGCCAGCACCGGGGCCCCGCGTCAGCCCGGGGAGCTGTTTTTT

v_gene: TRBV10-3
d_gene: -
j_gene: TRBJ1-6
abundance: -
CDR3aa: CAISGTLEGLDSPLHF
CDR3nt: TGTGCCATCAGCGGGACCCTAGAGGGCCTCGATTCACCCCTCCACTTT

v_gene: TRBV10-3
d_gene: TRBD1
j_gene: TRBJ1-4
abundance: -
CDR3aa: CAISEEGAREKLFF
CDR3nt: TGTGCCATCAGTGAAGAGGGGGCGCGAGAAAAACTGTTTTTT

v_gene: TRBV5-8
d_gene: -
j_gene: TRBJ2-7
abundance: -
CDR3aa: CASSLLPGDEQYF
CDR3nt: TGTGCCAGCAGCTTGCTGCCCGGGGACGAGCAGTACTTC

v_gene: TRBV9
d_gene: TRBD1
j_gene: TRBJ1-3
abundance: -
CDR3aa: CASSFDGGQGNTIYF
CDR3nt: TGTGCCAGCAGCTTCGATGGGGGACAGGGAAACACCATATATTTT

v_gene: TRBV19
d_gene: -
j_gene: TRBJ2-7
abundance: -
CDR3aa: CASSPASGGSYEQYF
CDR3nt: TGTGCCAGTAGCCCAGCCAGCGGTGGTTCCTACGAGCAGTACTTC

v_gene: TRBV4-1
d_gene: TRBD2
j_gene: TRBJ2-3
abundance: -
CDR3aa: CASSHPAGGGTDTQYF
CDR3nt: TGCGCCAGCAGCCATCCTGCGGGGGGGGGCACAGATACGCAGTATTTT

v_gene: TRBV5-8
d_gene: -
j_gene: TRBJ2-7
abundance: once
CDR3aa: CASSPLDPYEQYF
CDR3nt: TGTGCCAGCAGCCCGCTAGACCCCTACGAGCAGTACTTC

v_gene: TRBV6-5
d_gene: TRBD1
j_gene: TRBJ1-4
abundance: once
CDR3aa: CASTPGQGDEKLFF
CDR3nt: TGTGCCAGCACACCGGGACAGGGGGATGAAAAACTGTTTTTT

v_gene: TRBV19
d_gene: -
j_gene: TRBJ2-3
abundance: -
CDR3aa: CASRPSGLGTDTQYF
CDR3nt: TGTGCCAGTAGGCCCTCCGGGCTGGGCACAGATACGCAGTATTTT

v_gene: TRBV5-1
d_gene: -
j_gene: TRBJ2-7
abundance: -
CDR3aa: CASSLDRSYEQYF
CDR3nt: TGCGCCAGCAGCTTGGACAGATCCTACGAGCAGTACTTC

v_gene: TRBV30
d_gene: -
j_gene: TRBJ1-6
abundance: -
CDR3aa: CASKIPDSSSYNSPLHF
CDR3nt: TGTGCCTCCAAGATCCCGGACAGCAGCTCCTATAATTCACCCCTCCACTTT

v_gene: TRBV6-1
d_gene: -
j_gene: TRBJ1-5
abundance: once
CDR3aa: CASSEKFWQNSNQPQHF
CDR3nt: TGTGCCAGCAGTGAAAAATTTTGGCAGAATAGCAATCAGCCCCAGCATTTT

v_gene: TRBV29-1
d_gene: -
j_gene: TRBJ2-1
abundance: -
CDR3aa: CSVENNRASYNEQFF
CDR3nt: TGCAGCGTTGAAAATAACAGGGCGTCCTACAATGAGCAGTTCTTC

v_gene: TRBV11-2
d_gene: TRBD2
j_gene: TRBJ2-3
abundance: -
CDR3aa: CASSQKGRGGADTQYF
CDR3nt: TGTGCCAGCAGCCAAAAAGGGCGGGGGGGCGCAGATACGCAGTATTTT

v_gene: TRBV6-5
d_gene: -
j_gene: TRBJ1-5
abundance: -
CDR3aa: CASSKTGNSNQPQHF
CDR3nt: TGTGCCAGCAGCAAAACAGGGAATAGCAATCAGCCCCAGCATTTT

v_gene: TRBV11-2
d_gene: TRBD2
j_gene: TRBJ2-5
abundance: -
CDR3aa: CASSLELAYQETQYF
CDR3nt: TGTGCCAGCAGCTTAGAACTAGCGTACCAAGAGACCCAGTACTTC

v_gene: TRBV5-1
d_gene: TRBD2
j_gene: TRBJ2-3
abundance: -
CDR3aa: CASSSNSGGARSTDTQYF
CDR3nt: TGCGCCAGCAGCTCAAATAGCGGGGGGGCCCGTAGCACAGATACGCAGTATTTT